A single sample is the source of the 15 T cell receptor beta chains below, sequenced in a study of T cell responses to AZD1222 COVID-19 vaccine. Data came from immunoSEQ multiplex PCR; TCRdb stores just in-frame clones and leaves some out. The table includes some 110,000 clones, 86% detected once. Here the sequenced sample was peripheral blood, taken 28 days after the second AZD1222 dose. The receptor source for this set is an adult who received the AZD1222 COVID-19 vaccine.

The chain couples TRBV19 to TRBJ1-5; D unresolved. Germline V gene data show CDR1 as LNHDA and CDR2 as SQIVND (reference sequence). This CDR3 spans 12 amino acids. V was shortened by 10 bases and J by 4 bases, with 11 bases between the two germline ends. The CDR3 DNA reads TGTGCCACCAAAGATGGGAATCAGCCCCAGCATTTT. Protein sequence: CATKDGNQPQHF. The variable domain in full, completed from reference TRBV19 and TRBJ1-5, reads DGGITQSPKYLFRKEGQNVTLSCEQNLNHDAMYWYRQDPGQGLRLIYYSQIVNDFQKGDIAEGYSVSREKKESFPLTVTSAQKNPTAFYLCATKDGNQPQHFGDGTRLSIL.

The chain is built from TRBV19 and TRBJ2-7, with 9 bases that match TRBD1. Germline assignment: CDR1 LNHDA and CDR2 SQIVND (reference sequence). The V and J ends lost 3 bases and 0 bases, in that order; junction bases with no gene match: 3. This CDR3 has 15 residues. The CDR3 loop reads CASSMSDRGSYEQYF. Here the CDR3 DNA reads TGTGCCAGTAGTATGTCGGACAGGGGCTCCTACGAGCAGTACTTC.

The chain carries TRBV11-2 and TRBJ2-5, with D possibly being TRBD1 or TRBD2 (5 bases each). CDR3 length: 15 amino acids. The germline gives CDR1 SGHAT, CDR2 FQNNGV. V lost 5 bases, J lost 2 bases, and 15 bases lay in between. DNA for the CDR3: TGTGCCAGCAGCCCTTGGGACGGACCGCAAGAGACCCAGTACTTC. Translation gives CASSPWDGPQETQYF.

V is TRBV4-1 and J is TRBJ2-1, with unresolved D. The CDR3 consists of 16 residues. With 0 bases removed from V and 0 bases from J, the gap between germline ends came to 9 bases. The germline gives CDR1 MGHRA, CDR2 YSYEKL. CDR3 nucleotide sequence: TGCGCCAGCAGCCAAGATATTTCCAACTCCTACAATGAGCAGTTCTTC. It yields the protein CASSQDISNSYNEQFF.

This chain links TRBV30 with TRBJ1-2, with unresolved D. The CDR3 consists of 14 residues. Trimming left V 3 bases short and J 0 bases short, with 11 bases between. The V gene's germline CDR1 is GTSNPN and CDR2 SVGIG (reference sequence). The CDR3 region is CAWRADETNYGYTF. CDR3 coding DNA: TGTGCCTGGAGAGCAGACGAGACTAACTATGGCTACACCTTC.

This chain links TRBV5-6 with TRBJ1-2; D ambiguous. V shed 0 bases and J shed 7 bases, with 7 bases lying between them. Germline V gene sequence: CDR1 SGHDT, CDR2 YYEEEE. The CDR3 totals 12 residues. DNA for the CDR3: TGTGCCAGCAGCTTGGATAGAGGTGGCTACACCTTC. Protein product: CASSLDRGGYTF.

The chain carries TRBV6-1 and TRBJ1-2; weak D call: TRBD1 (6 bases). Germline V CDR1 and CDR2: MNHNS, SASEGT. There are 12 residues in the CDR3. The V end lost 3 bases, the J end lost 6 bases, and 8 bases lay between the germline ends. CDR3 residues: CASSDRGHGYTF. CDR3 DNA: TGTGCCAGCAGTGACAGGGGTCATGGCTACACCTTC.

This clone was detected only a few times. The chain recombines TRBV15 with TRBJ1-1, with a possible D match to TRBD1 (6 bases). The CDR3 has 16 amino acids. Trimming shortened V by 1 base and J by 0 bases, and 12 bases separated the two germline ends. Germline V gene sequence: CDR1 LNHNV, CDR2 YYDKDF (reference sequence). The CDR3: CATSRALGAMNTEAFF. In nucleotides, the CDR3 is TGTGCCACCAGCAGAGCCCTGGGGGCGATGAACACTGAAGCTTTCTTT.

The chain recombines TRBV6-1 with TRBJ2-1; 9 bases fit TRBD1. CDR1 and CDR2 from the germline V gene are MNHNS and SASEGT. The V gene end was trimmed by 1 base and the J gene end by 8 bases; junction bases not matched to a gene: 6. The CDR3 loop spans 15 amino acids. The CDR3 here is CASSEVGQGFDEQFF. The CDR3 bases are TGTGCCAGCAGTGAAGTGGGACAGGGATTCGATGAGCAGTTCTTC.

The chain recombines TRBV28 with TRBJ2-5; D gene ambiguous. Trimming removed 2 bases at V and 7 bases at J, with 8 bases between. The CDR3 contains 12 residues. Germline assignment: CDR1 MDHEN and CDR2 SYDVKM. In DNA, the CDR3 is TGTGCCAGCAGTTTAGGTTGGGGGACCCAGTACTTC. It translates to CASSLGWGTQYF.

This chain connects TRBV18 to TRBJ1-2, with 10 nucleotides matching TRBD1. The V gene's germline CDR1 is KGHSH and CDR2 LQKENI. The length of the CDR3 is 16 residues. The ends lost 3 bases at V and 7 bases at J; junction bases unmatched: 11. CDR3 residues: CASSPPATGGEAGYTF. The CDR3 DNA is TGTGCCAGCTCACCCCCCGCGACAGGGGGCGAGGCTGGCTACACCTTC.

J is TRBJ2-1 and V is TRBV9, with 11 bases aligning to TRBD2. The CDR3 loop spans 17 amino acids. V shed 8 bases and J 0 bases; nucleotides not matched to a gene: 10. The germline V gene has CDR1 SGDLS and CDR2 YYNGEE. CDR3 coding DNA: TGTGCCAGTCAAGCGCGTCTAGCGGGGGGCTCCTACAATGAGCAGTTCTTC. The encoded protein is CASQARLAGGSYNEQFF.

DNA for the CDR3: TGTGCCAGCAGTTTTTGGACAGGGGGCACCGGGGAGCTGTTTTTT. It encodes CASSFWTGGTGELFF. This chain uses TRBV27 with TRBJ2-2, with 10 bases that match TRBD1. CDR1 and CDR2 (germline): MNHEY, SMNVEV (reference sequence). V was pared by 3 bases and J by 4 bases, with 2 bases of the junction left unmatched. This CDR3 is built from 15 residues.

V usage is TRBV28 and J usage is TRBJ2-7; D is unclear. The V and J ends lost 1 base and 6 bases respectively, with 16 bases between them. Germline assignment: CDR1 MDHEN and CDR2 SYDVKM. The CDR3 consists of 15 residues. In DNA form, the CDR3 reads TGTGCCAGCAGTTTATCTGGGTCCTTCCCCCTCGAGCAGTACTTC. It translates to CASSLSGSFPLEQYF.

In its sample, this clone was seen once. The chain employs TRBV7-2 and TRBJ1-4; D gene ambiguous. V lost 4 bases, J lost 0 bases, and 6 bases lay in between. This CDR3 is built from 14 residues. CDR1 SGHTA and CDR2 FQGNSA come from the germline V gene. CDR3 in amino acids: CASSSGATNEKLFF. The DNA for the CDR3 is TGTGCCAGCAGCTCGGGAGCAACTAATGAAAAACTGTTTTTT.